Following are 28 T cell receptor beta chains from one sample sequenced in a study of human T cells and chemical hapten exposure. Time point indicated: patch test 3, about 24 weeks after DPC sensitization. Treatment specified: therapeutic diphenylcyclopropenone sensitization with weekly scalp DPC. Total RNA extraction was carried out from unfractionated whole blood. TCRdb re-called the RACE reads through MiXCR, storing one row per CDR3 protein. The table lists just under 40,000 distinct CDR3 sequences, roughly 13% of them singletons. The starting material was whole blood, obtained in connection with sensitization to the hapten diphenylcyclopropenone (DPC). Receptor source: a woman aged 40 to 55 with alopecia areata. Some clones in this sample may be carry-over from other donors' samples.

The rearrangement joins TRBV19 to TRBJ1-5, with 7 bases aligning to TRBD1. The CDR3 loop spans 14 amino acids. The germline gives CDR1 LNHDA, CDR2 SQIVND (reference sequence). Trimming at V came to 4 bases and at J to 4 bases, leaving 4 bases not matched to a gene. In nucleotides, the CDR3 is TGTGCCAGTAGTAACCCGGGACAGAATCAGCCCCAGCATTTT. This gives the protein CASSNPGQNQPQHF.

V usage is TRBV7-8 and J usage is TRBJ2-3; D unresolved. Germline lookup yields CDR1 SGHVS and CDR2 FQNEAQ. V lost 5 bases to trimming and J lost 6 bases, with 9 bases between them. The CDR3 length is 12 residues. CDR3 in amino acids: CASSEAMDTQYF. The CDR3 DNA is TGTGCCAGCAGCGAGGCCATGGATACGCAGTATTTT. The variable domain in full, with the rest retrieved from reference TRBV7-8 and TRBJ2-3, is GAGVSQSPRYKVAKRGQDVALRCDPISGHVSLFWYQQALGQGPEFLTYFQNEAQLDKSGLPSDRFFAERPEGSVSTLKIQRTQQEDSAVYLCASSEAMDTQYFGPGTRLTVL.

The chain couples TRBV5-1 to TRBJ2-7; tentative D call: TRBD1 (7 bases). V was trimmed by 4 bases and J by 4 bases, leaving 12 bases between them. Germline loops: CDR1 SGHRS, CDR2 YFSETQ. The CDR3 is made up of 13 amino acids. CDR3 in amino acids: CASSAGQLYEQYF. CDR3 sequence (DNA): TGCGCCAGCAGCGCGGGACAGCTTTACGAGCAGTACTTC. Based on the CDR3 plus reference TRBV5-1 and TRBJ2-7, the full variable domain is KAGVTQTPRYLIKTRGQQVTLSCSPISGHRSVSWYQQTPGQGLQFLFEYFSETQRNKGNFPGRFSGRQFSNSRSEMNVSTLELGDSALYLCASSAGQLYEQYFGPGTRLTVT.

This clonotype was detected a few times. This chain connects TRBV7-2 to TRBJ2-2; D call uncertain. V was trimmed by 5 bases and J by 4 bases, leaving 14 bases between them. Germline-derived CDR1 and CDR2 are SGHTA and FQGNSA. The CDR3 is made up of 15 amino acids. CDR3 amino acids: CASSQVAVPTGELFF. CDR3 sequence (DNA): TGTGCCAGCAGCCAAGTCGCAGTCCCCACCGGGGAGCTGTTTTTT.

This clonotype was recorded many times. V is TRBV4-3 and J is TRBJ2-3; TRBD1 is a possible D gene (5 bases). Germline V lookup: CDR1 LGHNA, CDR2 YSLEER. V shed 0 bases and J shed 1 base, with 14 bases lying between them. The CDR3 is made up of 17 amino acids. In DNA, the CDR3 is TGCGCCAGCAGCCAAGATCGGATGGGGCCTGGCACAGATACGCAGTATTTT. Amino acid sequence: CASSQDRMGPGTDTQYF.

The DNA for the CDR3 is TGTGCCAGCAGCCCGGGACACCGCGATCTTCTTAGCAATCAGCCCCAGCATTTT. Protein sequence: CASSPGHRDLLSNQPQHF. This chain uses TRBV7-2 with TRBJ1-5; tentative D call: TRBD1 (6 bases). CDR3 size: 18 residues. Trimming removed 5 bases at V and 0 bases at J, with 20 bases between. The germline V gene encodes CDR1 SGHTA and CDR2 FQGNSA.

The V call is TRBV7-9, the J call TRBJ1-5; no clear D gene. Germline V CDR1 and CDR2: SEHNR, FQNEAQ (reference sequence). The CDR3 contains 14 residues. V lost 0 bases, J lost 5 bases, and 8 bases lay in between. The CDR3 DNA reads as TGTGCCAGCAGCTTAGCGTACGGTGATCAGCCCCAGCATTTT. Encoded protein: CASSLAYGDQPQHF.

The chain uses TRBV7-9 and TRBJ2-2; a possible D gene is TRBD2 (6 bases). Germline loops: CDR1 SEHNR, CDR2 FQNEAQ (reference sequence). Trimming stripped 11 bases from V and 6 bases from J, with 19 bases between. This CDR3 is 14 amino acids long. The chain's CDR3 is CAQPRGDPAGELFF. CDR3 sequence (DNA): TGTGCCCAACCTCGCGGGGATCCAGCCGGGGAGCTGTTTTTT.

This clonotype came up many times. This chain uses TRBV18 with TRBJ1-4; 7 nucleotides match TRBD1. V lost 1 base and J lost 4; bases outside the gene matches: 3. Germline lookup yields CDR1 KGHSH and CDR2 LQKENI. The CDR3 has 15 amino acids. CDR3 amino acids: CASSPQDRRNEKLFF. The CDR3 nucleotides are TGTGCCAGCTCACCACAGGACAGGCGTAATGAAAAACTGTTTTTT.

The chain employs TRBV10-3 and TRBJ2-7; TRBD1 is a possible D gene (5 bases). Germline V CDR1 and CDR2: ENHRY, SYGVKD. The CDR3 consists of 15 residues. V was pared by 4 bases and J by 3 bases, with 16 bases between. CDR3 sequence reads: CAISGGETDGYEQYF. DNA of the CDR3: TGTGCCATCAGTGGGGGCGAGACCGACGGCTACGAGCAGTACTTC.

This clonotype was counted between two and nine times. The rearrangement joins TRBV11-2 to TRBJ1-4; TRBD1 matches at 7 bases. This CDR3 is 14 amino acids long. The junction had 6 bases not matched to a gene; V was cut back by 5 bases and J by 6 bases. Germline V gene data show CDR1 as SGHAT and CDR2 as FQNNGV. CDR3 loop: CASSRDSGDEKLFF. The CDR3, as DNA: TGTGCCAGCAGCCGGGACAGCGGGGATGAAAAACTGTTTTTT.

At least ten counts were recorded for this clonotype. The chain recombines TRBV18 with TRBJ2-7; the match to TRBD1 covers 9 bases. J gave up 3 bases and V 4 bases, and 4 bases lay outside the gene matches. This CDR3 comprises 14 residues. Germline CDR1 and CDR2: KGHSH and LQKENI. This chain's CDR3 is CASSQDRGIYEQYF. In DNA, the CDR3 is TGTGCCAGCTCACAGGACAGGGGCATCTACGAGCAGTACTTC.

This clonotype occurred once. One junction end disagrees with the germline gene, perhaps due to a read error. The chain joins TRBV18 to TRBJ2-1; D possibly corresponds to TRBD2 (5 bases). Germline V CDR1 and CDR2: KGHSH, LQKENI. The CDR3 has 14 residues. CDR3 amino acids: CTSSPPYGVNEQFF. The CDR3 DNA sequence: TGTACCAGCTCACCACCGTACGGGGTCAATGAGCAGTTCTTC.

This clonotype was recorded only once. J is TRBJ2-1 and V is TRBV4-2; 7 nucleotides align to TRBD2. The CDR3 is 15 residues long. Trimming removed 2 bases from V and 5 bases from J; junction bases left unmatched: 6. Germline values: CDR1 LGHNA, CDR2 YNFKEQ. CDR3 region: CASSQHAGTNNEQFF. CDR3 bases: TGTGCCAGCAGCCAACACGCCGGGACTAACAATGAGCAGTTCTTC.

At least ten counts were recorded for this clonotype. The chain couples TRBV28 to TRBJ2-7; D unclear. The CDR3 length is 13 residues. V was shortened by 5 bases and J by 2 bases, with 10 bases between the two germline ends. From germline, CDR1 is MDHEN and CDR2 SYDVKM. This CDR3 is CASSLDLTYEQYF. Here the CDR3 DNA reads TGTGCCAGCAGTCTCGACCTGACCTACGAGCAGTACTTC.

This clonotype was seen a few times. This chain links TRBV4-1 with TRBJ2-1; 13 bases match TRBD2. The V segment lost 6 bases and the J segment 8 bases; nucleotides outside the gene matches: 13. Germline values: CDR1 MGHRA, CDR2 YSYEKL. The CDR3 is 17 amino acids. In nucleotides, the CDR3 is TGCGCCAGCAGGCCTACGATGACTAGCGGGAGGATGTATGAGCAGTTCTTC. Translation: CASRPTMTSGRMYEQFF.

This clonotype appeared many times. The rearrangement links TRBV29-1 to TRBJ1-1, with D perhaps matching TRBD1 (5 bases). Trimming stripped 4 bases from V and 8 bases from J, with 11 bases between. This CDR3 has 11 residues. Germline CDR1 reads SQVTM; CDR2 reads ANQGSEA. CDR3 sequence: CSVVRGFEAFF. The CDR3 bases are TGCAGCGTTGTGCGGGGGTTCGAAGCTTTCTTT.

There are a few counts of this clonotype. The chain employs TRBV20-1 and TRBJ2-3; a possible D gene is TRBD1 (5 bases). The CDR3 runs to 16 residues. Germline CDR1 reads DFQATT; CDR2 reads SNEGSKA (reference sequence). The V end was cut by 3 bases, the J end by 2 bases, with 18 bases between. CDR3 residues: CSASGWGGTNTDTQYF. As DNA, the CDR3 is TGCAGTGCTAGTGGCTGGGGCGGAACTAACACAGATACGCAGTATTTT.

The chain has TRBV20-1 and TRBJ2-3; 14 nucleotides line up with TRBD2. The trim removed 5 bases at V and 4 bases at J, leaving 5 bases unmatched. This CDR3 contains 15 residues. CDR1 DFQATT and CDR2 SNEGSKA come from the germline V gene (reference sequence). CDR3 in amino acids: CSAPRTSGGPDTQYF. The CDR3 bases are TGCAGTGCTCCACGGACTAGCGGGGGGCCAGATACGCAGTATTTT.

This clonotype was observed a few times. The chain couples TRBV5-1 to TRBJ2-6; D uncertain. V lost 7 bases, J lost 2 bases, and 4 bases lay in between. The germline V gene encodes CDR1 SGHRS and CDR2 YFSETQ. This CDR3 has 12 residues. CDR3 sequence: CASSPGANVLTF. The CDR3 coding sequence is TGCGCCAGCTCCCCTGGGGCCAACGTCCTGACTTTC. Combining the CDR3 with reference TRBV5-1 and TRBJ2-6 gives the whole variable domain KAGVTQTPRYLIKTRGQQVTLSCSPISGHRSVSWYQQTPGQGLQFLFEYFSETQRNKGNFPGRFSGRQFSNSRSEMNVSTLELGDSALYLCASSPGANVLTFGAGSRLTVL.

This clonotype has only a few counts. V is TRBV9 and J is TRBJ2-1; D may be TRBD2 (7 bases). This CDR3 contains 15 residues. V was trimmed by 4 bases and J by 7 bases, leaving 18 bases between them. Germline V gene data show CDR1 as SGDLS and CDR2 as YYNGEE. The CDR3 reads CASSSQGGGINEQFF. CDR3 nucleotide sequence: TGTGCCAGCAGCTCACAGGGCGGGGGAATTAATGAGCAGTTCTTC.

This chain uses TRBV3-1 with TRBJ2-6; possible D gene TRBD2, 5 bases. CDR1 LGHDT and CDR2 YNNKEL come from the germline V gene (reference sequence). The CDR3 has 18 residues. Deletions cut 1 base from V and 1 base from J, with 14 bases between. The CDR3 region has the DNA TGTGCCAGCAGCCAAGGACTGGGGAGATTGTCTGGGGCCAACGTCCTGACTTTC. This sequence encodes CASSQGLGRLSGANVLTF.

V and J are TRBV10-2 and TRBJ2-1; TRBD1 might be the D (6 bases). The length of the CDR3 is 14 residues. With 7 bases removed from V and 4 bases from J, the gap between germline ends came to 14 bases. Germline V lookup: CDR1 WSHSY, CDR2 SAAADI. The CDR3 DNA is TGCGCCAGCACCCCGACAGGAACATACAATGAGCAGTTCTTC. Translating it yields CASTPTGTYNEQFF.

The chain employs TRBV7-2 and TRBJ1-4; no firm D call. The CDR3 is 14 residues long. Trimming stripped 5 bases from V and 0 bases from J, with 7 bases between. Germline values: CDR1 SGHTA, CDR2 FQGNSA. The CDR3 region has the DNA TGTGCCAGCAGCCCAGTTGCAACTAATGAAAAACTGTTTTTT. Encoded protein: CASSPVATNEKLFF.

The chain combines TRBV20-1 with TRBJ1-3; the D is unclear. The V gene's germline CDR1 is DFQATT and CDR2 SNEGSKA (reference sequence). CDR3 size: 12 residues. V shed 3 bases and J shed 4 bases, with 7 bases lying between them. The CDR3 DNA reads TGCAGTGCTAGTAACGTCGGAAACACCATATATTTT. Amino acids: CSASNVGNTIYF.

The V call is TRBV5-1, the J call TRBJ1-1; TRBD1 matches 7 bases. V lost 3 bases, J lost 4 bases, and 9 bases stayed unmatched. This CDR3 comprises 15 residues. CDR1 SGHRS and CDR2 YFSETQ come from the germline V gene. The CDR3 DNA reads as TGCGCCAGCAGCTCCGAGACAGGGTTGGGCACTGAAGCTTTCTTT. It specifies CASSSETGLGTEAFF.

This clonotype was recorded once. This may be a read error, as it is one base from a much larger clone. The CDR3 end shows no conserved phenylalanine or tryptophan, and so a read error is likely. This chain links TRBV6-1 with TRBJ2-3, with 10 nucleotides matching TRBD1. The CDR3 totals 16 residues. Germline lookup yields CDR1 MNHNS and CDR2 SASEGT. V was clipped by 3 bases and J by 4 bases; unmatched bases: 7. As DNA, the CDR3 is TGTGCCAGCAGTGATCTGGGGGGACAGGGGCCAGATACGCAGTATTAT. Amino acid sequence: CASSDLGGQGPDTQYY.

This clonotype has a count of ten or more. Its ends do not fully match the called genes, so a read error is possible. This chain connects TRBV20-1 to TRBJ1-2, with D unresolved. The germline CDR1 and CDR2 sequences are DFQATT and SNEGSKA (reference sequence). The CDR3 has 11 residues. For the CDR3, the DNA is TGCAGTGCTCGAGAGGTTTATGGCTACACCTTC. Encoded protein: CSAREVYGYTF.